This TCR beta chain emerged from a study of cytomegalovirus exposure and HLA in healthy donors (dated by TCRdb to 2015 to 2018). Study-wide context: According to an earlier analysis of 450 to 650 of the donors, about 179 million T cells yielded 95 million to 140 million unique TCR beta sequences and about 280 Gb of sequence data. All discovery cohort repertoires had been generated on a single sequencing platform. The number of donors typed differed by locus, with about 629-630 for A, B, C, DRB1 and DQB1, over 500 for DQA1, 606 for DPA1, and roughly 450 for DPB1. The genetic ancestry cluster associated with self-reported Caucasian donors included around four fifths of the 300 to 450 genotyped donors. In the later analysis, no new phenotypic data were used to find candidate immune exposures; instead, reliance was placed on TCR beta sequences and their occurrence across donors. Both class I and class II loci were covered by HLA typing, at four-digit resolution. The study aimed to test whether cataloging public T cell receptors could reveal signatures of past pathogen exposure. Genome-wide SNP genotypes for about 65% of the roughly 700 donors were used in a later genetic analysis, which treated that subset as a discovery cohort. An earlier analysis of about 600 of the donors used high-throughput TCR beta sequencing to judge whether each TCR beta V gene segment behaved as functional or pseudogenic. In a later analysis, previously published TCR beta repertoires from several hundred donors were re-analyzed and high-resolution HLA genotyping was added so that TCR occurrence patterns could be studied. Using immunosequencing, the study profiled T cell repertoires from 666 subjects and related those repertoires to cytomegalovirus serostatus. High-throughput TCR immunosequencing, statistical association of individual TCRs with disease status, and machine learning were combined to predict cytomegalovirus infection status. On average, around 240,000 unique TCR beta nucleotide sequences were sequenced per donor among a few hundred genotyped donors of the cohort, with 15% to 20% of those sequences being non-productive. In addition to the first cohort of about 650 subjects, a separate validation cohort of under 150 different subjects was used. Donor age, sex, ethnicity and CMV serostatus were compiled alongside the repertoire data. Roughly five DR-DQ haplotypes were treated as single units for association and clustering because of strong linkage in the cohort. Roughly 300 gigabases of sequencing data and tens of millions of unique TCR sequences were included in an early release covering over 600 HLA-typed donors. Results and caveats for the whole study, not just this receptor: In a later genetic analysis, fewer N-insertions in productive TCRs were reported among donors in an Asian-associated ancestry cluster than the approximately 670-donor mean. A few of the identified cytomegalovirus-associated TCR beta chains were confirmed in vitro to be specific for cytomegalovirus antigens. A later analysis found that most CMV-associated TCR beta chains appeared HLA-restricted, with HLA associations seemingly driven largely by CMV exposure. In a later analysis, the rate of TCR association differed among HLA loci, with DRB1 alleles having the most associated TCRs and HLA-C alleles having the fewest. A further reported finding was that TCR beta sequences accurately predicted the HLA-A and HLA-B alleles for most subjects in the first cohort. In the study, 150 to 200 TCR beta chains were listed as associated with cytomegalovirus. A later genetic analysis associated a missense DCLRE1C variant with V-gene and J-gene trimming of TCR beta chains, and an independent cohort replicated the association. Presence/absence analyses assumed roughly uniform sequencing depth across donors, an assumption that may not hold. The authors suggested that the approach could potentially be extended to other disease states and immunological phenotypes. A group of highly shared sequence variants was considered likely to be a technical artifact of the sequencing pipeline. When HLA alleles, especially DR and DQ, strongly co-occurred, TCR associations were difficult to assign to individual alleles. Because HLA typing was unavailable for some donors at each locus, only the typed subset was used in association tests. In an earlier analysis of 500 to 650 of the donors, most TCR beta V segments appeared in productive rearrangements about 87% or about 30% of the time, broadly matching IMGT annotations. Compared with equally common non-associated chains, HLA-associated TCR beta chains in a later analysis were more clonally expanded and had lower generation probabilities. The earlier analysis of 587 of the donors excluded approximately 15 rarely observed V segments, including chromosome 9 orphons, because counts were too low. Because the 87-base-pair reads could not distinguish some IMGT-functional V segments, including TRBV6-2 and TRBV6-3, those segments were excluded. Across donors, most TCR sequences were observed very rarely, whereas some public TCRs were present in many individuals. At a false discovery rate of 0.05, a later analysis linked roughly 17,000 TCR beta sequences to specific HLA alleles. The only immune exposure information available for the cohort was CMV serostatus. Only TCR beta chains were sequenced in this cohort, and the absence of alpha or paired-chain data limited detectable features. A later analysis reported that several top co-occurrence clusters appeared linked to parvovirus B19, influenza, CMV and Epstein-Barr virus. Correlated functional status among segregating V segments might reflect linkage disequilibrium, but an unknown experimental factor could not be ruled out. In both the original and validation cohorts, the classifier was reported to diagnose cytomegalovirus status with high specificity and sensitivity.

This clone has more than one count but fewer than ten. The target of this receptor is not known. One base away there is no much larger clone; base qualities are not given. The CDR3 has 14 amino acids, counting the end cysteine and phenylalanine. CDR3 DNA only is kept here, 42 bases in frame from base 1. The junction shows trimming of 2 bases on V and 3 bases on J, and the gene matches do not reach 5 bases of it. Per the germline V gene, SQVTM is the CDR1 and ANQGSEA is the CDR2. The cohort was made up of 500 to 850 healthy bone marrow donors. Cohort members were all nominally healthy when sampled, although unrecorded immune exposures were likely present. The donor tested CMV seropositive, placing the donor among the 289 seropositive members of the cohort. A peripheral blood sample was provided by each donor, and peripheral blood mononuclear cells were used for TCR beta sequencing. Genomic DNA was extracted from the blood cell samples with the Qiagen DNeasy Blood Extraction Kit.

Libraries were made using the immunoSEQ multiplex PCR assay. For the multiplex PCR, a mixture combining 60 forward primers for TCR Vbeta segments and 13 reverse primers for TCR Jbeta segments was used. The CDR3 region of rearranged TCR beta genes was amplified from genomic DNA by a multiplex PCR assay. The amplified TCR beta libraries were sequenced on the Illumina HiSeq System as 87-base-pair reads. In the source study's methods: In a later analysis, tens of millions of unique TCR beta chains were counted across the 650 to 750 repertoires, and roughly 11 million of these chains were shared by at least two donors. Raw reads were error-corrected and collapsed into unique sequences with a nearest-neighbor algorithm that merged closely related sequences to remove PCR and sequencing errors. CDR3 sequences were aligned to IMGT reference sequences to assign V, D and J gene segments. Each retained sequence needed at least a six-nucleotide match to both a V gene segment and a J gene segment. Rearrangements were called productive when the CDR3 lacked stop codons and stayed in frame with V and J; all others were non-productive. CDR3 was defined by IMGT convention, running from the second conserved V-encoded cysteine to the conserved J-encoded phenylalanine. Sequences without an unambiguous match to a single V gene segment were excluded from the earlier analysis of several hundred of the donors. An earlier analysis of 587 of the donors called V segments functional above 56.7% productive rearrangements and segregating when the between-donor standard deviation exceeded 5%. A statistical classification framework was built for diagnosing cytomegalovirus status from the catalog of TCR beta chain sequences. A later analysis assigned V and J genes by comparing TCR nucleotide sequences with IMGT/GENE-DB human TR gene sequences. A later analysis assigned CDR3 sequences and most-parsimonious VDJ recombination scenarios with the TCRdist pipeline. In a later analysis, each TCR beta chain was defined by its CDR3 amino acid sequence together with its V-gene family, and reads lacking a unique V-gene family were excluded. As a way to deal with suspected cross-contamination and a sequencing artifact, a later analysis dropped approximately 570 nucleotide sequences that were highly shared and had low generation probability. A later analysis calculated a clonal expansion index for each public chain from normalized within-repertoire ranks of inferred template counts. In a later analysis, generation probabilities were computed using a VDJ recombination model fitted to out-of-frame rearrangements, and the results were checked against IGoR. Hypergeometric tests were used in a later analysis to score TCR-TCR, TCR-HLA and TCR-CMV co-occurrence, with a repertoire-size bias correction applied to the TCR pairs. False discovery rates were estimated in a later analysis by permuting HLA or CMV assignments 20 times. In a later analysis, co-occurring TCRs were grouped using DBSCAN, with TCRdist sequence similarity added in when clustering inside HLA-allele-positive subsets. Repertoires with fewer than 30,000 or more than 120,000 public chains were left out of co-occurrence clustering, as were a handful of repertoires with anomalous nucleotide sharing. This immuneACCESS table, as held by TCRdb, lists in-frame sequences with V and J called but not all clones. Of the missing ones, under half trace to an unresolved V gene in checked studies; the others have no known cause. D and trimming were read from the DNA, whereas the V and J calls and clone size are those reported in that table. This sample holds 150,000 to 200,000 clones; around three quarters were observed only once. In total, the top ten clones hold approximately 2.1% of the sample.

The receptor was derived from a young woman in good health and CMV-seropositive. The rearranged segments are TRBV29-1 and TRBJ2-3, and TRBD2 matches 7 of the central bases. The sequencing sample was made of PBMCs. The bases are TGCAGCGTTGAAATCCCGGGGGGTACAGATACGCAGTATTTT. Its product reads: CSVEIPGGTDTQYF.